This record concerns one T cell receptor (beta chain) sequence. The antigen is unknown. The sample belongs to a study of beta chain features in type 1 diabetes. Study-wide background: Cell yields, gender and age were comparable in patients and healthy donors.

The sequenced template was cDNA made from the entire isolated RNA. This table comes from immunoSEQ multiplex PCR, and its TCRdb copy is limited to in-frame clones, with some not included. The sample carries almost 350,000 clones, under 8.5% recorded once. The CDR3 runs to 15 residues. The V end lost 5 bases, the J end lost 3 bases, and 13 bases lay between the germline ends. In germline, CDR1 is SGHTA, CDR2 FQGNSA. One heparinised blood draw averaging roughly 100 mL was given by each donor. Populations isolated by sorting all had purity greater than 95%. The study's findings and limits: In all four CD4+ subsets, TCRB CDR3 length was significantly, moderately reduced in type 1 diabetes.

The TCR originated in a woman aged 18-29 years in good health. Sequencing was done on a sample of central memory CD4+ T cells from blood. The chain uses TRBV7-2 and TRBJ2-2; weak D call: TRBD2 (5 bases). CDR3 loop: CASSKAGVDTGELFF. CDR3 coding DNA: TGTGCCAGCAGCAAGGCCGGGGTGGACACCGGGGAGCTGTTTTTT.